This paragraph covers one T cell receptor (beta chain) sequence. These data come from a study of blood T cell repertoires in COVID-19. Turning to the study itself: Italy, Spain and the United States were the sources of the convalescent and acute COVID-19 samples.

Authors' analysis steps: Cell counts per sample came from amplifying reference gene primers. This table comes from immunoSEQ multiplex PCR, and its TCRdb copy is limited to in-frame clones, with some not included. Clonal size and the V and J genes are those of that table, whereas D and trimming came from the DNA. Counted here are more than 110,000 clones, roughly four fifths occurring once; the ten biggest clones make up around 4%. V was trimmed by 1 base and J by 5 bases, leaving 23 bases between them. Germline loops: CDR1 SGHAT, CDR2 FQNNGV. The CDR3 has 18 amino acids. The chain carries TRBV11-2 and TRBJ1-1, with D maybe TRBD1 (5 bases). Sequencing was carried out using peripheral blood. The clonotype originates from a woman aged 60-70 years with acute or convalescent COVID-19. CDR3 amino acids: CASSLGGWVGPVGTEAFF. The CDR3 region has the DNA TGTGCCAGCAGCTTAGGGGGTTGGGTGGGGCCGGTAGGTACTGAAGCTTTCTTT.